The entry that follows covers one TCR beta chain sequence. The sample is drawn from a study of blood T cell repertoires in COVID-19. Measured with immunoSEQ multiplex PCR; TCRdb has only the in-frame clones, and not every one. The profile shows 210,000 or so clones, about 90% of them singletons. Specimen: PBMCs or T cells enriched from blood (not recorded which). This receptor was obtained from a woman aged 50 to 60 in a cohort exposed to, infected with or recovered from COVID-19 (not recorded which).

The CDR3 sequence: CASSLEHNSPLHF. CDR3 DNA sequence: TGTGCCAGCAGCTTGGAGCATAATTCACCCCTCCACTTT. This chain uses TRBV5-4 with TRBJ1-6; D gene uncertain. The CDR3 totals 13 residues. Looked up from germline, CDR1 is SGHNT and CDR2 is YYREEE (reference sequence). Trimming shortened V by 0 bases and J by 5 bases, and 3 bases separated the two germline ends.